This TCR beta chain was recorded in a study of shared T cell receptors in the human thymus. The V and J ends lost 6 bases and 5 bases respectively, with 17 bases between them. The germline V gene has CDR1 MNHEY and CDR2 SVGAGI. The CDR3 loop spans 14 amino acids. Sequenced by immunoSEQ multiplex PCR; TCRdb stores in-frame clones only, minus some. Of 540,000 or so clones detected, approximately 80% appear once; the ten largest clones hold around 0.012%. The same data also went into a second study, on human thymus T cells. That source reports: Thymic and blood repertoires showed apparently biased V and J gene usage.

Sequencing was done on a sample of thymocytes. The J gene is TRBJ2-7, the V gene TRBV6-5; TRBD1 is a possible D gene (6 bases). This TCR came from a boy in the first two years of life with a congenital heart defect. The CDR3 loop reads CASRYHRVLHEQYF. DNA for the CDR3: TGTGCCAGCAGGTACCACAGGGTTTTACACGAGCAGTACTTC.